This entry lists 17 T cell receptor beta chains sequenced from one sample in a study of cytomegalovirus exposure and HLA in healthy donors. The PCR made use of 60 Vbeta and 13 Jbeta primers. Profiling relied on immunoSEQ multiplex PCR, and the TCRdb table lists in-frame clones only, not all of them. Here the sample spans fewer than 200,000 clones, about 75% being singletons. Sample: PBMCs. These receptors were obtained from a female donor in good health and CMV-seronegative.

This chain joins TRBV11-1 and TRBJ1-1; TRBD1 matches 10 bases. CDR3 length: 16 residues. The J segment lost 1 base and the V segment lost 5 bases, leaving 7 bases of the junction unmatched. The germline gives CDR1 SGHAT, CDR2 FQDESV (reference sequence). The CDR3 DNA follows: TGTGCCAGCAGCCCGGACAGGGGGTTTGGGAACACTGAAGCTTTCTTT. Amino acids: CASSPDRGFGNTEAFF.

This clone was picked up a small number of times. The CDR3 nucleotides read TGTGCCACCAGCAGTGAGAGGACAGCTCCTTATGGCTACACCTTC. Its translation: CATSSERTAPYGYTF. This chain uses TRBV15 with TRBJ1-2; weak D call: TRBD1 (6 bases). The CDR3 is 15 amino acids. V was shortened by 3 bases and J by 5 bases, with 16 bases between the two germline ends. Germline CDR1 LNHNV, CDR2 YYDKDF (reference sequence). Using reference TRBV15 and TRBJ1-2 for the parts outside the CDR3, the full variable domain is DAMVIQNPRYQVTQFGKPVTLSCSQTLNHNVMYWYQQKSSQAPKLLFHYYDKDFNNEADTPDNFQSRRPNTSFCFLDIRSPGLGDTAMYLCATSSERTAPYGYTFGSGTRLTVV.

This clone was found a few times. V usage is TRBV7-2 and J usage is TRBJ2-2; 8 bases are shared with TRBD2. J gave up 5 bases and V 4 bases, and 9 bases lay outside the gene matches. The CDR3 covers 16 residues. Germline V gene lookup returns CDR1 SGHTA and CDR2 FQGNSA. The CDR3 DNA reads TGTGCCAGCAGCTCGAGGGCGGGAGGCCGAACCGGGGAGCTGTTTTTT. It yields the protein CASSSRAGGRTGELFF.

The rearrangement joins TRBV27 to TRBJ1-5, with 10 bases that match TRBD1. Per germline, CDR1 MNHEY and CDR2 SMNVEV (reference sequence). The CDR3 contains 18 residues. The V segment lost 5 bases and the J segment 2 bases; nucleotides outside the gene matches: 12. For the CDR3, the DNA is TGTGCCAGCAGTCCGACCGGGACAGGGGCGTTGGGCAATCAGCCCCAGCATTTT. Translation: CASSPTGTGALGNQPQHF.

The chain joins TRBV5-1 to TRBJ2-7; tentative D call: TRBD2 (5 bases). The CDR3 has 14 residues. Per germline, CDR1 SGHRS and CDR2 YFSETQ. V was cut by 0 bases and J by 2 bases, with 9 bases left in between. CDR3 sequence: CASSLDGRTYEQYF. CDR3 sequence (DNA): TGCGCCAGCAGCTTGGATGGGAGAACCTACGAGCAGTACTTC.

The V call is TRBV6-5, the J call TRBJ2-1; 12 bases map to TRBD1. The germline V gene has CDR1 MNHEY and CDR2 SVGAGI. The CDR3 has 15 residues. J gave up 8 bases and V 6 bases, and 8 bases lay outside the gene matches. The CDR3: CASRSPGQGAYEQFF. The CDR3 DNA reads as TGTGCCAGCAGAAGCCCGGGACAGGGGGCTTATGAGCAGTTCTTC.

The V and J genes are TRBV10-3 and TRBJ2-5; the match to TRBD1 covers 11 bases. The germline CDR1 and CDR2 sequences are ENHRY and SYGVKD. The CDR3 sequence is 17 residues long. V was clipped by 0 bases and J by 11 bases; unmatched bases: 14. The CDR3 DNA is TGTGCCATCAGTGAGTCGCGGTGGGGACAGGGGGTGGGTGAGCAGTACTTC. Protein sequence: CAISESRWGQGVGEQYF.

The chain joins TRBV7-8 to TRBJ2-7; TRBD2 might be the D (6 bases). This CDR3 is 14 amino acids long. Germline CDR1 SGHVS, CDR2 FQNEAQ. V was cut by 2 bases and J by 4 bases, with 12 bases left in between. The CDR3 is CASSLLSGGYEQYF. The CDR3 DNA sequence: TGTGCCAGCAGCTTACTGTCAGGAGGGTACGAGCAGTACTTC. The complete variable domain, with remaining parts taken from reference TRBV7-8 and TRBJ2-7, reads GAGVSQSPRYKVAKRGQDVALRCDPISGHVSLFWYQQALGQGPEFLTYFQNEAQLDKSGLPSDRFFAERPEGSVSTLKIQRTQQEDSAVYLCASSLLSGGYEQYFGPGTRLTVT.

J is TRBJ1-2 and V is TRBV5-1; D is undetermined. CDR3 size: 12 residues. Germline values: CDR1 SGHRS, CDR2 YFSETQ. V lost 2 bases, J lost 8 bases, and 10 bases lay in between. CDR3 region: CASSFEPGGYTF. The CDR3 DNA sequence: TGCGCCAGCAGCTTCGAGCCCGGGGGCTACACCTTC.

CDR3 residues: CASSLDPGAYEQYF. CDR3 sequence (DNA): TGCGCCAGCAGCTTGGATCCAGGGGCCTACGAGCAGTACTTC. V and J are TRBV5-1 and TRBJ2-7; perhaps TRBD1 as D (6 bases). The CDR3 runs 14 residues. V was trimmed by 0 bases and J by 2 bases, leaving 9 bases between them. The germline V gene encodes CDR1 SGHRS and CDR2 YFSETQ. Supplemented by reference TRBV5-1 and TRBJ2-7, the full variable domain reads KAGVTQTPRYLIKTRGQQVTLSCSPISGHRSVSWYQQTPGQGLQFLFEYFSETQRNKGNFPGRFSGRQFSNSRSEMNVSTLELGDSALYLCASSLDPGAYEQYFGPGTRLTVT.

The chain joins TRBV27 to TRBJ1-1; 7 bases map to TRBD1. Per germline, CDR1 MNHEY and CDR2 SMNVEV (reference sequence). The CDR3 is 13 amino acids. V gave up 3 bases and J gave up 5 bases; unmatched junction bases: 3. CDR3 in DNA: TGTGCCAGCAGTTTGGGCAGGGGGACTGAAGCTTTCTTT. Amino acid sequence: CASSLGRGTEAFF.

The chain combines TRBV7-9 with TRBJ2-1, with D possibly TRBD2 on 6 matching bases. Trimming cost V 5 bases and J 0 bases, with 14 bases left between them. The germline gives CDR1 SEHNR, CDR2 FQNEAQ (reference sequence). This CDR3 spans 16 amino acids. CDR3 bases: TGTGCCAGCAGCCCGAATGTGGACTACTCCTACAATGAGCAGTTCTTC. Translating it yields CASSPNVDYSYNEQFF.

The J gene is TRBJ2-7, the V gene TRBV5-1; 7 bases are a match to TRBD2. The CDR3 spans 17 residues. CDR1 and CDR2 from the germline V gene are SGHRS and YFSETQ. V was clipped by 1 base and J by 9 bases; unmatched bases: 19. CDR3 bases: TGCGCCAGCAGCTTGAGTCTTAGTGAGCGGGGAGTCTTCGCGCAGTACTTC. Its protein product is CASSLSLSERGVFAQYF.

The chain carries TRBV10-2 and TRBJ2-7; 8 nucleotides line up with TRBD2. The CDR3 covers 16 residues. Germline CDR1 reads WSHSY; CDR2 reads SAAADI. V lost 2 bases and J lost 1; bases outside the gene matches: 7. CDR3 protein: CASSEGREALSYEQYF. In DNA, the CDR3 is TGCGCCAGCAGTGAGGGGCGGGAGGCCCTATCCTACGAGCAGTACTTC.

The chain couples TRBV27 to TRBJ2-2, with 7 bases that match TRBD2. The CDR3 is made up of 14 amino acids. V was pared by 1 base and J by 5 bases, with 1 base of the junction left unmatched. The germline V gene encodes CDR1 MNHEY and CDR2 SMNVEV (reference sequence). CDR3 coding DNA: TGTGCCAGCAGTTTATTCGGGGGGACCGGGGAGCTGTTTTTT. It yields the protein CASSLFGGTGELFF.

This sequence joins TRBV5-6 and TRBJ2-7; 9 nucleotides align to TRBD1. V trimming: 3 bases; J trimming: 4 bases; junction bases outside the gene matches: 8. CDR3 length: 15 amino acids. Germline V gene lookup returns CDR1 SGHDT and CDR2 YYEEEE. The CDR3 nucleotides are TGTGCCAGCAGCTACCCCGGGACAGGGAGTTACGAGCAGTACTTC. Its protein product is CASSYPGTGSYEQYF. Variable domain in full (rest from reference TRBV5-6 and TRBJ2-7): DAGVTQSPTHLIKTRGQQVTLRCSPKSGHDTVSWYQQALGQGPQFIFQYYEEEERQRGNFPDRFSGHQFPNYSSELNVNALLLGDSALYLCASSYPGTGSYEQYFGPGTRLTVT.

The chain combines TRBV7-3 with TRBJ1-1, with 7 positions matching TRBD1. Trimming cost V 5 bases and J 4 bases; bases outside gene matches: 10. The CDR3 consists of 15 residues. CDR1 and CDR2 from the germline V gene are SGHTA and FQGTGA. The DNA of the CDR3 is TGTGCCAGCAGCCCGCGATCAGGGGGAGGCACTGAAGCTTTCTTT. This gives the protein CASSPRSGGGTEAFF.